This entry concerns a single T cell receptor (beta chain). Trimming took 4 bases from V and 2 from J; bases not matched to a gene: 7. CDR1 MDHEN and CDR2 SYDVKM come from the germline V gene. CDR3 length equals 15 residues. This sample was taken from a study of blood T cell repertoires in COVID-19. Here immunoSEQ multiplex PCR was the method, and the copy in TCRdb shows in-frame clones only, minus some. The profile covers 200,000 or so clones, with 84% appearing a single time and 4.5% to 6% taken by the ten largest. The sequence came from a woman between 70 and 85 years old with active or convalescent COVID-19. The gene calls are TRBV28 and TRBJ2-7; TRBD2 matches 8 bases. The specimen sequenced was peripheral blood. As DNA, the CDR3 is TGTGCCAGCAGTTCCTATAGCGGGGCCCCCTACGAGCAGTACTTC. It translates to CASSSYSGAPYEQYF.